This T cell receptor (beta chain) is drawn from a study of blood T cell repertoires in COVID-19. Overall study: There were acute and convalescent COVID-19 samples, and they came from the United States, Italy and Spain. PBMCs, B-cell-depleted T cells, or T cells provided the cDNA or gDNA that made up the material.

As originally analysed: Reference gene primer amplification gave nucleated cell count estimates. TCRdb's table, derived via immunoSEQ multiplex PCR, lists solely in-frame clones and lacks some. That table gives V, J and clone size, and the DNA gave D and trimming. The data show approximately 100,000 clones, with over 75% seen just once and around a tenth held by the top ten. The receptor was isolated from a woman aged 80 or older with acute or convalescent COVID-19. The material sequenced was peripheral blood.

CDR3 loop: CASSLTGGFEAFF. The CDR3 DNA reads as TGTGCCAGCAGCCTCACAGGGGGCTTTGAAGCTTTCTTT. The rearrangement uses TRBV11-2 and TRBJ1-1, with TRBD1 identical over 9 bases. The ends lost 5 bases at V and 7 bases at J; junction bases unmatched: 5. The germline CDR1 and CDR2 sequences are SGHAT and FQNNGV. This CDR3 has 13 residues.